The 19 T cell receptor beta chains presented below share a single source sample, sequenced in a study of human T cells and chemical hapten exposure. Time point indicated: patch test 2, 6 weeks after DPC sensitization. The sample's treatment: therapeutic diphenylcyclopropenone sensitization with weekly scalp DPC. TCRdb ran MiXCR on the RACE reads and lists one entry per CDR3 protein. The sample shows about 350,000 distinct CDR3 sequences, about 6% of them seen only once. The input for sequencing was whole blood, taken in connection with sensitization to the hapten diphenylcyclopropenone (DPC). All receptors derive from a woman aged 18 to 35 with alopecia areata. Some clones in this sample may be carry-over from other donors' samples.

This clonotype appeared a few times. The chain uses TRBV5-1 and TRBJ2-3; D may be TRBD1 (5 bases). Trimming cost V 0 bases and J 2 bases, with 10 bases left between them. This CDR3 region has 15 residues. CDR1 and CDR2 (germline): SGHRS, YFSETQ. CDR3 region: CASSLADSNTDTQYF. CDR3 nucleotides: TGCGCCAGCAGCTTGGCCGACAGCAACACAGATACGCAGTATTTT.

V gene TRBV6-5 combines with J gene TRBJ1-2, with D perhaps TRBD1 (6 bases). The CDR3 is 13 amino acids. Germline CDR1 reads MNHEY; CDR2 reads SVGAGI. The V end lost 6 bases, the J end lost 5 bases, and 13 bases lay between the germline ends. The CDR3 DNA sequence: TGTGCCAGCAGCTCACAGGGTCCATATGGCTACACCTTC. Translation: CASSSQGPYGYTF.

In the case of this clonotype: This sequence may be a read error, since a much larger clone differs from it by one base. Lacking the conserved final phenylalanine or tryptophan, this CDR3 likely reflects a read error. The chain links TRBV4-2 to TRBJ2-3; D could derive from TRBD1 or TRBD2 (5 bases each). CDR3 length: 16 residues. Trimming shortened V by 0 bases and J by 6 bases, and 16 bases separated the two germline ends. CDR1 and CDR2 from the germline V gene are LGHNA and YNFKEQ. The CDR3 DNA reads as TGTGCCAGCAGCCAAGATGGGGGACCAGAAGTGGATACGCAGTATTTG. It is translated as CASSQDGGPEVDTQYL.

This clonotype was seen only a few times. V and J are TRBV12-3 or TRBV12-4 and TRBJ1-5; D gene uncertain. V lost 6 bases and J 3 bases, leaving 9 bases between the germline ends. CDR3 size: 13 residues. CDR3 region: CASRSGFNQPQHF. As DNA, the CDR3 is TGTGCCAGCAGATCCGGGTTCAATCAGCCCCAGCATTTT.

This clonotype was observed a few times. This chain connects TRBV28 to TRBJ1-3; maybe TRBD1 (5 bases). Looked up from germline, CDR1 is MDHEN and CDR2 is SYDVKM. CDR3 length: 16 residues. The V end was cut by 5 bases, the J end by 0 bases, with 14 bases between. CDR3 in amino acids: CASSTPGLLSGNTIYF. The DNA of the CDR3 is TGTGCCAGCAGTACCCCGGGACTTCTCTCTGGAAACACCATATATTTT.

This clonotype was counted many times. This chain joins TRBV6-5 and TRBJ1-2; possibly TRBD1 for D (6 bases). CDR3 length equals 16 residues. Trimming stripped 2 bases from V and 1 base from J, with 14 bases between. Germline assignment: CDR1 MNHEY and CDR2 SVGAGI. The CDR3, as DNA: TGTGCCAGCAGTTACGGTCTGAGGGGGGGTAACTATGGCTACACCTTC. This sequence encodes CASSYGLRGGNYGYTF.

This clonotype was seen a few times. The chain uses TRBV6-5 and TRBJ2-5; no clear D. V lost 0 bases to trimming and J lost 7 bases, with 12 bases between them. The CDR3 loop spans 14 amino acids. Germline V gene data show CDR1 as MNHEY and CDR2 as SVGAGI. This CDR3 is CASSYSNRPGTQYF. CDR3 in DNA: TGTGCCAGCAGTTACTCGAACCGCCCAGGGACCCAGTACTTC.

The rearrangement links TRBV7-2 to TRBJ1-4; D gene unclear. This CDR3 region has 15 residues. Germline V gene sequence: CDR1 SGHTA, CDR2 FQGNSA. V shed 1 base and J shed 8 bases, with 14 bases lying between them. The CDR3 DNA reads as TGTGCCAGCAGCTTAGTACGGGGTTACGGAGAAAAACTGTTTTTT. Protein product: CASSLVRGYGEKLFF. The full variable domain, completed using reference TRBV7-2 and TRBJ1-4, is GAGVSQSPSNKVTEKGKDVELRCDPISGHTALYWYRQSLGQGLEFLIYFQGNSAPDKSGLPSDRFSAERTGGSVSTLTIQRTQQEDSAVYLCASSLVRGYGEKLFFGSGTQLSVL.

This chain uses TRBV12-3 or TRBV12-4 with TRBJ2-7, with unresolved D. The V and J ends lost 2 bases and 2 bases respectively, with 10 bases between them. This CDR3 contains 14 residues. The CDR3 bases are TGTGCCAGCAGTTTAATGGGAAACGCCTACGAGCAGTACTTC. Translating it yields CASSLMGNAYEQYF.

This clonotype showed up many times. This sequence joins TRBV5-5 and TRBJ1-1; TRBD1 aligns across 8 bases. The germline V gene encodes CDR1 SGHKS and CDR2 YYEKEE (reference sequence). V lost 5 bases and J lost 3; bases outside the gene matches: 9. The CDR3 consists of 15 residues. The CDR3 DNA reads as TGTGCCAGCAGGATCAGGGGGCTCATGGACACTGAAGCTTTCTTT. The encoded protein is CASRIRGLMDTEAFF.

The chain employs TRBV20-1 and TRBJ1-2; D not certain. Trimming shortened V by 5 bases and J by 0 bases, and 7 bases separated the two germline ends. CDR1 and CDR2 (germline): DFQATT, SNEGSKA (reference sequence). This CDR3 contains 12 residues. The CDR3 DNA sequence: TGCAGTGCTTCCGCGGCTAACTATGGCTACACCTTC. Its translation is CSASAANYGYTF.

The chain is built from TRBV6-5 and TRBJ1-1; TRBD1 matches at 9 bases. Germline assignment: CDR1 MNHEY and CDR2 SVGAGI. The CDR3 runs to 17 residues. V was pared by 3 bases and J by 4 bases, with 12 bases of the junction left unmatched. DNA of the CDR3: TGTGCCAGCAGTTATTTCCCCGGGACAGGGCTGGGCACTGAAGCTTTCTTT. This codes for CASSYFPGTGLGTEAFF.

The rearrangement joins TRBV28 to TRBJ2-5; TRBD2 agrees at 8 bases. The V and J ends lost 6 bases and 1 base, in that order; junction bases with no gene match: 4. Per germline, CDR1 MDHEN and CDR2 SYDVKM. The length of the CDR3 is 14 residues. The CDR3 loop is CASRSGGVQETQYF. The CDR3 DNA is TGTGCCAGCAGGTCGGGGGGGGTCCAAGAGACCCAGTACTTC.

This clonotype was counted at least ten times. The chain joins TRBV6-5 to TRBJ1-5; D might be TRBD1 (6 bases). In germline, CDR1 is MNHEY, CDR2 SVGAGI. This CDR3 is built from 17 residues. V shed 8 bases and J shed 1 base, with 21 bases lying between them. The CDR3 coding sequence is TGTGCCAGCTCATCGACGAGCGCGGGGGCGAGCAATCAGCCCCAGCATTTT. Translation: CASSSTSAGASNQPQHF.

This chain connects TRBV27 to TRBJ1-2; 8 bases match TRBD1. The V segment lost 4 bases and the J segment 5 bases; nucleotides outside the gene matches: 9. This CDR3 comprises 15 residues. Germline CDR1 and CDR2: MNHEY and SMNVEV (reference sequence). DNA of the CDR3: TGTGCCAGCAGTTCCAGACAGGGGATAGGGTATGGCTACACCTTC. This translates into CASSSRQGIGYGYTF.

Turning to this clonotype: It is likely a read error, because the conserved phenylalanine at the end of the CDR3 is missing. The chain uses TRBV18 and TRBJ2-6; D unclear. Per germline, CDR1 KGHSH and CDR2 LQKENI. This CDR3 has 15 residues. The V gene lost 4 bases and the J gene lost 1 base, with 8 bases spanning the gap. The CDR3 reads CASSRDGSGANVLTL. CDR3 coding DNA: TGTGCCAGCTCACGCGACGGGTCTGGGGCCAACGTCCTGACTTTG.

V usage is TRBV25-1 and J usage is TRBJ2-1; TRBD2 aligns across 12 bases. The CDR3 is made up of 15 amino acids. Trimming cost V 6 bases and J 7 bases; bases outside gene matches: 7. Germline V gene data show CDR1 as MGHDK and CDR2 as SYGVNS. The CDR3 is CASSHGLAGRNEQFF. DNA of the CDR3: TGTGCCAGCAGCCACGGACTAGCGGGGAGGAATGAGCAGTTCTTC.

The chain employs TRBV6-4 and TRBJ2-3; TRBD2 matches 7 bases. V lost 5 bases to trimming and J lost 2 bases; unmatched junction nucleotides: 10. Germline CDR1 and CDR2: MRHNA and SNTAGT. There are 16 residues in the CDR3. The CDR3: CASSPEGGGLTDTQYF. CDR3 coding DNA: TGTGCCAGCAGTCCCGAAGGCGGGGGACTCACAGATACGCAGTATTTT.

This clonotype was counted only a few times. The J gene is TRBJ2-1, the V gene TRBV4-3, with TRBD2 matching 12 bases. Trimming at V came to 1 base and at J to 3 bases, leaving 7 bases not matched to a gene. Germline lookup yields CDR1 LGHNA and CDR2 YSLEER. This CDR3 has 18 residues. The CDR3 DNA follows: TGCGCCAGCAGCCAAGGGCTAGCGGGGGGGCCAGTCTACAATGAGCAGTTCTTC. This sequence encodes CASSQGLAGGPVYNEQFF.